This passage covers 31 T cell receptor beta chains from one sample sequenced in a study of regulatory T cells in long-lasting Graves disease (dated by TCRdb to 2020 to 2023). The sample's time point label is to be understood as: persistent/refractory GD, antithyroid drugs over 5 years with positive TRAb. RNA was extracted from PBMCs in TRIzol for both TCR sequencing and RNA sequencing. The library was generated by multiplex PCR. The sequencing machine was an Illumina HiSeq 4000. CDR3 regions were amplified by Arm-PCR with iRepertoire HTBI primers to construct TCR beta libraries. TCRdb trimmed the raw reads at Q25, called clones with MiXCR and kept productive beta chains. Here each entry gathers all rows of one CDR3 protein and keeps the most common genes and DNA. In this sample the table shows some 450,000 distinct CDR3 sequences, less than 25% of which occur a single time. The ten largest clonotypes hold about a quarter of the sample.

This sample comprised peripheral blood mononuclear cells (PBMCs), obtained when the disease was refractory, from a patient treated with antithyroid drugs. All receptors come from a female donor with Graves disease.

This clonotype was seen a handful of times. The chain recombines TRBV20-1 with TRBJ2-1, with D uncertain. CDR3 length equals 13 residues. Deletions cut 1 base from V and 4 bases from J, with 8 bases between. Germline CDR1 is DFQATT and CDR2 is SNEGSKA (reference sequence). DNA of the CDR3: TGCAGTGCTAGAGGAGACTTGTACAATGAGCAGTTCTTC. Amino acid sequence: CSARGDLYNEQFF.

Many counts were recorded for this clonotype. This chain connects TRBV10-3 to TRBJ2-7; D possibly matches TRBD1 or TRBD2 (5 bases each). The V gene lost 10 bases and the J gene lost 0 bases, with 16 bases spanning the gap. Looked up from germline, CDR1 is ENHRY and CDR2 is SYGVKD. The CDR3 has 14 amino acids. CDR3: CATGSGPLSYEQYF. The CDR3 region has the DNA TGTGCCACCGGTTCGGGGCCCCTCTCCTACGAGCAGTACTTC.

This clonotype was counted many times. This CDR3 is CASSLWIEESNYGYTF. CDR3 bases: TGTGCCAGCAGTTTATGGATTGAAGAATCCAACTATGGCTACACCTTC. This chain links TRBV28 with TRBJ1-2; D call uncertain. The CDR3 contains 16 residues. The V end was cut by 0 bases, the J end by 2 bases, with 13 bases between. Germline loops: CDR1 MDHEN, CDR2 SYDVKM.

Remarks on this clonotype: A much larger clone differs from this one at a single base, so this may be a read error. Written as DNA, the CDR3 is TGTGCCTGCAGCTTAGGGCTAGCGGGAGGTCTTCAGTACTTC. Its protein product is CACSLGLAGGLQYF. This chain connects TRBV7-2 to TRBJ2-4; 11 nucleotides align to TRBD2. The germline gives CDR1 SGHTA, CDR2 FQGNSA. The CDR3 consists of 14 residues.

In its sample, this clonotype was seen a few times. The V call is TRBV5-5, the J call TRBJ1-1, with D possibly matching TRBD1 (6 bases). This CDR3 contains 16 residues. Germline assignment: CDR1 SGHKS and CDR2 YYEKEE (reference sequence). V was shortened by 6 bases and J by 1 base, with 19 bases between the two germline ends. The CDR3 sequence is CASNTEATGGNTEAFF. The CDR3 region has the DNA TGTGCCAGCAACACGGAGGCGACAGGCGGGAACACTGAAGCTTTCTTT.

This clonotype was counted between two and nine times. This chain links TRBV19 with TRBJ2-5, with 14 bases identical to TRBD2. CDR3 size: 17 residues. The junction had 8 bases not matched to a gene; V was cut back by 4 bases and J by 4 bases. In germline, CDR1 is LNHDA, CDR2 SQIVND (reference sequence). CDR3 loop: CASSTSQGLAGAETQYF. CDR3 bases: TGTGCCAGTAGTACCTCTCAGGGACTAGCGGGAGCAGAGACCCAGTACTTC.

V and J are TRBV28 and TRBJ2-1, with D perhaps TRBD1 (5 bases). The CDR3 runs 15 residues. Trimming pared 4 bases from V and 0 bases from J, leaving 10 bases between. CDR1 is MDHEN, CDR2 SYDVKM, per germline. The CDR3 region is CASSYRQSSYNEQFF. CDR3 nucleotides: TGTGCCAGCAGTTACAGGCAGAGCTCCTACAATGAGCAGTTCTTC.

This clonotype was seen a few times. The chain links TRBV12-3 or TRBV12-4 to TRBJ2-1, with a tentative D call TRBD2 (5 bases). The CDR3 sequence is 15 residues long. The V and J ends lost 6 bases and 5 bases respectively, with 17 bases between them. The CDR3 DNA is TGTGCCAGCAGACCCGGGATCGCCCCCAACAATGAGCAGTTCTTC. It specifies CASRPGIAPNNEQFF.

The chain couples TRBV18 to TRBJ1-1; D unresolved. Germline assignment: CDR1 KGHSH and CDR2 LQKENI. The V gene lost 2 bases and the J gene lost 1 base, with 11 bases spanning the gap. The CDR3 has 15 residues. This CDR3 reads CASSPDPGTNTEAFF. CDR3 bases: TGTGCCAGCTCACCAGATCCCGGTACGAACACTGAAGCTTTCTTT.

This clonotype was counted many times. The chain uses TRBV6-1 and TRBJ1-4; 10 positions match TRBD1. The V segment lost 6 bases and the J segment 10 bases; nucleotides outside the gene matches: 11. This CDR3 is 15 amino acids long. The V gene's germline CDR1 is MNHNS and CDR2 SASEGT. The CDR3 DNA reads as TGTGCCAGCAGACCAAGGATTGGACAGGGGGGAAAACTGTTTTTT. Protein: CASRPRIGQGGKLFF.

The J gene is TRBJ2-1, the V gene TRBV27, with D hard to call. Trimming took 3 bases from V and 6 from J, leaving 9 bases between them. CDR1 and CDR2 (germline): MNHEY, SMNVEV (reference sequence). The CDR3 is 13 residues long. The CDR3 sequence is CASSLGQSNEQFF. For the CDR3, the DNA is TGTGCCAGCAGTTTGGGTCAGTCCAATGAGCAGTTCTTC.

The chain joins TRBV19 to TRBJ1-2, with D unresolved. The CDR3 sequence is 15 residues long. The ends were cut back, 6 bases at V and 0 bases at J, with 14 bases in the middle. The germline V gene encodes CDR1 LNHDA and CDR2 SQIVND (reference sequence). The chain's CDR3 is CASSGRYGTNYGYTF. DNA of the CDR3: TGTGCCAGTAGCGGACGGTACGGGACTAACTATGGCTACACCTTC.

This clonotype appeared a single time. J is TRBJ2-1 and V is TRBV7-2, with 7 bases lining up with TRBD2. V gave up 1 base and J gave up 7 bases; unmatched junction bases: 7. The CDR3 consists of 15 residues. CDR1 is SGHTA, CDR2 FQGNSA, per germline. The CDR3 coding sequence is TGTGCCAGCAGCTTAGAAGTGGGCGGGAGAAATGAGCAGTTCTTC. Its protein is CASSLEVGGRNEQFF.

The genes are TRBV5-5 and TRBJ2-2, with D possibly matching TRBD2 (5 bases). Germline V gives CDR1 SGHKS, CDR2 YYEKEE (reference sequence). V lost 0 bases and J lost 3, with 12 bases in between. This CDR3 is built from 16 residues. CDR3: CASSLGPRADTGELFF. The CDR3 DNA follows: TGTGCCAGCAGCTTGGGGCCGAGAGCGGACACCGGGGAGCTGTTTTTT.

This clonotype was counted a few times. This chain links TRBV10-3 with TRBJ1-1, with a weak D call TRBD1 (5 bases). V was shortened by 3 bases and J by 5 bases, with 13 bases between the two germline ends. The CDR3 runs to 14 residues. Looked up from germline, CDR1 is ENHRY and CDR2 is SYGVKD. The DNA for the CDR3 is TGTGCCATCAGTGACCGGGGGGGTGGAACTGAAGCTTTCTTT. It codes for CAISDRGGGTEAFF.

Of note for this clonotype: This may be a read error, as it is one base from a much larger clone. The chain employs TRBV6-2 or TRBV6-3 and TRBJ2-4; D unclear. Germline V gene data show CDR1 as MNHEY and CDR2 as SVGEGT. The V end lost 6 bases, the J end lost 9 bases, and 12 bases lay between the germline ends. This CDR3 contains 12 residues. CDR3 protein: CASSPFTGIQYF. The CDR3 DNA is TGTGCCAGCAGCCCATTCACCGGCATTCAGTACTTC.

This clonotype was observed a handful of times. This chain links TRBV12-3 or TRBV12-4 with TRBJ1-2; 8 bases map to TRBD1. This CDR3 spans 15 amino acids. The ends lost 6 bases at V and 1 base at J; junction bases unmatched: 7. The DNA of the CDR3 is TGTGCCAGCAGCCTAGGACAGGGACTTAACTATGGCTACACCTTC. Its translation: CASSLGQGLNYGYTF.

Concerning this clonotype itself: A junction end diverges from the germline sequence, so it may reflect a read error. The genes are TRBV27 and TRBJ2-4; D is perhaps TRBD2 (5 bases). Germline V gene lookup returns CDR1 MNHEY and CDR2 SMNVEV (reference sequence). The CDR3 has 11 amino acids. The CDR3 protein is CASRRGLRWHF. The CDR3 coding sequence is TGTGCCAGCAGGCGAGGACTCCGTTGGCACTTC.

The CDR3 sequence is CASSQDGTPFGPQHF. Here the CDR3 DNA reads TGCGCCAGCAGCCAAGACGGGACACCTTTCGGCCCCCAGCATTTT. The rearrangement uses TRBV4-1 and TRBJ1-5; D may be TRBD1 (6 bases). Trimming pared 0 bases from V and 10 bases from J, leaving 16 bases between. Germline CDR1 and CDR2: MGHRA and YSYEKL. The CDR3 is made up of 15 amino acids.

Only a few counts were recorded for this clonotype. CDR3 region: CSARDYRVVEQYF. CDR3 DNA sequence: TGCAGTGCTAGAGATTACAGGGTTGTCGAGCAGTACTTC. This chain connects TRBV20-1 to TRBJ2-7, with D perhaps TRBD1 (6 bases). The CDR3 totals 13 residues. CDR1 DFQATT and CDR2 SNEGSKA come from the germline V gene (reference sequence). V dropped 0 bases and J dropped 6 bases, with 12 bases sitting between them.

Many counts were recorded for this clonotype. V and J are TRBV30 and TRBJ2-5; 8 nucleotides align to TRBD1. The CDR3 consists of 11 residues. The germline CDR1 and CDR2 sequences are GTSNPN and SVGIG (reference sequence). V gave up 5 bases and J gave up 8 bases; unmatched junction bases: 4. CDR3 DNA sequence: TGTGCCTGGGGACAGGGAGTAACCCAGTACTTC. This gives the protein CAWGQGVTQYF.

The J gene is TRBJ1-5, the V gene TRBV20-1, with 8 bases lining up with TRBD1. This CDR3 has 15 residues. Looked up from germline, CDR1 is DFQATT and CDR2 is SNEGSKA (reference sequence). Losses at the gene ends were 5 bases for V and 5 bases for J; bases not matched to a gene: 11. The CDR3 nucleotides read TGCAGTGCTGGTCGACAGGGGACGGGGTATCAGCCCCAGCATTTT. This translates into CSAGRQGTGYQPQHF.

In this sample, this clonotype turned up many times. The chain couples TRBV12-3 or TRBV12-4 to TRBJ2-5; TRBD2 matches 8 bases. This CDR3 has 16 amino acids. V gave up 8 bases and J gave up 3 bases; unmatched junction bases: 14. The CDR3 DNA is TGTGCCAGCGGAAGAACTAGCGGAGGGGCCAAAGAGACCCAGTACTTC. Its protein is CASGRTSGGAKETQYF.

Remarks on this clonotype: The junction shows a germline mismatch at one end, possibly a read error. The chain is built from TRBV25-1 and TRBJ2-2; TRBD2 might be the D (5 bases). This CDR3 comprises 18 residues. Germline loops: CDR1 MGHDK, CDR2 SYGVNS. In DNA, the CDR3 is TGTGCCAGCTCACTACGGGCCCCGACCTCTCCGAACACCGGGGAGCTGCTTTTT. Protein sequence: CASSLRAPTSPNTGELLF.

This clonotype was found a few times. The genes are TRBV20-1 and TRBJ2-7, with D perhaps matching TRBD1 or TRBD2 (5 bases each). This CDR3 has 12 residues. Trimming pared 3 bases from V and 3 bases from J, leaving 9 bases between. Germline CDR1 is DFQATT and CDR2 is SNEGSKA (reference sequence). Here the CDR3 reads CSASQGDYEQYF. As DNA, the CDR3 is TGCAGTGCTAGCCAGGGAGACTACGAGCAGTACTTC.

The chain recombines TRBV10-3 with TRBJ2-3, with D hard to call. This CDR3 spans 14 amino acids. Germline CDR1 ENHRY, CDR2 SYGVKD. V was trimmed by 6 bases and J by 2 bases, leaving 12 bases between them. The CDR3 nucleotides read TGTGCCATCAGCGTCGCGCTCCACACAGATACGCAGTATTTT. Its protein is CAISVALHTDTQYF.

CDR3 in DNA: TGTGCCAGCAGTTACTCGAAAGGACAGGGGGGTCAGCCCCAGCATTTT. Translation: CASSYSKGQGGQPQHF. This chain uses TRBV6-5 with TRBJ1-5; 10 bases are a match to TRBD1. With 0 bases clipped from V and 6 bases from J, the junction kept 5 bases outside the gene matches. CDR3 length equals 16 residues. In germline, CDR1 is MNHEY, CDR2 SVGAGI.

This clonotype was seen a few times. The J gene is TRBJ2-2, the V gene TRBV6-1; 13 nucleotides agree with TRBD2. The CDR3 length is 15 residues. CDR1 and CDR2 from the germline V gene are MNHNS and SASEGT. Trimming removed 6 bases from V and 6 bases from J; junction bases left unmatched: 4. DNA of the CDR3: TGTGCCAGCAGGCGACTAGCGGGAGGTGCCGGGGAGCTGTTTTTT. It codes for CASRRLAGGAGELFF.

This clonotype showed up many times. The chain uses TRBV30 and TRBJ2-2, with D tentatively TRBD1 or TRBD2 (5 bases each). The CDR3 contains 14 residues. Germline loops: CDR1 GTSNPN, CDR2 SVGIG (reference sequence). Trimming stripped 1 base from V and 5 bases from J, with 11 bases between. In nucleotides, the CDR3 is TGTGCCTGGAGTGCGGGACCGTTGACCGGGGAGCTGTTTTTT. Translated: CAWSAGPLTGELFF.

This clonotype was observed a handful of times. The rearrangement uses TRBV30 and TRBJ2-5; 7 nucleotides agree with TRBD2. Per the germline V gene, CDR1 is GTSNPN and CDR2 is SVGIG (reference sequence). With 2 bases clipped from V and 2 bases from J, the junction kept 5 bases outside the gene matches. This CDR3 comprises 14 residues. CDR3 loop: CAWSPGTIQETQYF. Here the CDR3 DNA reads TGTGCCTGGAGTCCCGGGACTATTCAAGAGACCCAGTACTTC.

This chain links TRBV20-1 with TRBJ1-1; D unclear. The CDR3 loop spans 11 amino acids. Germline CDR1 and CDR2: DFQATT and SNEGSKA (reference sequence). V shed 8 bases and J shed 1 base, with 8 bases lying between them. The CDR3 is CSTRRNTEAFF. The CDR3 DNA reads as TGCAGTACCCGGAGGAACACTGAAGCTTTCTTT.